Shown below are 2 T cell receptor beta chains from a single sample sequenced in a study of a mutant IDH1 vaccine in newly diagnosed glioma. As to time point: week 35, safety follow-up. Every vaccination contained 300 ug of the mutant IDH1 20-mer peptide and was paired with topical imiquimod. The method was immunoSEQ multiplex PCR; TCRdb's version includes in-frame clones alone and lacks a portion of them. The data contain tens of thousands of clones, roughly four fifths of them singletons. These receptors have no identified antigens. Sequencing used PBMCs, obtained from a glioma patient whose treatment included an IDH1 peptide vaccine. These receptors all come from a man aged 25-40 years with glioma.

This chain uses TRBV6-6 with TRBJ1-5; D might be TRBD1 (6 bases). Trimming removed 6 bases at V and 0 bases at J, with 12 bases between. The CDR3 runs 15 residues. Germline V gene data show CDR1 as MNHNY and CDR2 as SVGAGI (reference sequence). The CDR3 sequence: CASRLGGDSNQPQHF. In DNA form, the CDR3 reads TGTGCCAGCAGACTAGGGGGGGATAGCAATCAGCCCCAGCATTTT.

The chain combines TRBV18 with TRBJ1-5; 7 nucleotides line up with TRBD1. Germline loops: CDR1 KGHSH, CDR2 LQKENI. The CDR3 length is 17 residues. V trimming: 3 bases; J trimming: 1 base; junction bases outside the gene matches: 9. CDR3 coding DNA: TGTGCCAGCTCACCGACCGGGACAGCAAAAAGCAATCAGCCCCAGCATTTT. This translates into CASSPTGTAKSNQPQHF.